These 13 T cell receptor beta chains share one sample of origin, sequenced in a study of blood T cell repertoires in COVID-19. The assay was immunoSEQ multiplex PCR, and TCRdb's table has in-frame clones only and misses some. The sample yields tens of thousands of clones, over 65% seen once. Sequenced input: peripheral blood. These receptors came from a human donor with acute or convalescent COVID-19. The donor label of this sample is uncertain.

The chain has TRBV11-2 and TRBJ2-1; 8 bases agree with TRBD2. Germline V gene lookup returns CDR1 SGHAT and CDR2 FQNNGV. The trim removed 3 bases at V and 5 bases at J, leaving 3 bases unmatched. The CDR3 spans 14 residues. The CDR3 DNA sequence: TGTGCCAGCAGCTTCCCGGGAGGGAACAATGAGCAGTTCTTC. It yields the protein CASSFPGGNNEQFF. The variable domain in full, with the rest retrieved from reference TRBV11-2 and TRBJ2-1, is EAGVAQSPRYKIIEKRQSVAFWCNPISGHATLYWYQQILGQGPKLLIQFQNNGVVDDSQLPKDRFSAERLKGVDSTLKIQPAKLEDSAVYLCASSFPGGNNEQFFGPGTRLTVL.

The chain joins TRBV7-2 to TRBJ2-5; TRBD2 might be the D (6 bases). Germline V gene lookup returns CDR1 SGHTA and CDR2 FQGNSA. The CDR3 has 15 residues. V was trimmed by 8 bases and J by 1 base, leaving 17 bases between them. CDR3: CASGLLGLIQETQYF. The DNA for the CDR3 is TGTGCCAGCGGTCTACTAGGACTAATCCAAGAGACCCAGTACTTC. Filled out from reference TRBV7-2 and TRBJ2-5, the complete variable domain reads GAGVSQSPSNKVTEKGKDVELRCDPISGHTALYWYRQSLGQGLEFLIYFQGNSAPDKSGLPSDRFSAERTGGSVSTLTIQRTQQEDSAVYLCASGLLGLIQETQYFGPGTRLLVL.

This sequence joins TRBV19 and TRBJ2-7; 10 bases match TRBD2. After removal of 11 bases from V and 3 bases from J, the junction contained 7 bases not matched to a gene. The CDR3 covers 13 residues. Germline V gives CDR1 LNHDA, CDR2 SQIVND (reference sequence). For the CDR3, the DNA is TGTGCCGCATCAGCTAGCGGGGGCTACGAGCAGTACTTC. This gives the protein CAASASGGYEQYF.

This clone has only a few counts. The chain recombines TRBV30 with TRBJ2-1; 13 bases are shared with TRBD2. Germline V gene data show CDR1 as GTSNPN and CDR2 as SVGIG (reference sequence). With 3 bases clipped from V and 7 bases from J, the junction kept 6 bases outside the gene matches. CDR3 length: 15 amino acids. The CDR3: CAWSAPGLAGNEQFF. CDR3 DNA sequence: TGTGCCTGGAGCGCACCGGGACTAGCGGGGAATGAGCAGTTCTTC. Full variable domain (rest looked up from reference TRBV30 and TRBJ2-1): SQTIHQWPATLVQPVGSPLSLECTVEGTSNPNLYWYRQAAGRGLQLLFYSVGIGQISSEVPQNLSASRPQDRQFILSSKKLLLSDSGFYLCAWSAPGLAGNEQFFGPGTRLTVL.

The chain carries TRBV6-2 or TRBV6-3 and TRBJ2-7, with 11 bases matching TRBD2. Germline trimming cut 5 bases from V and 2 bases from J; bases unmatched to any gene: 8. This CDR3 is built from 16 residues. Germline CDR1 MNHEY, CDR2 SVGEGT. The CDR3 sequence is CASSRLTSGIPYEQYF. DNA of the CDR3: TGTGCCAGCAGTCGCTTGACTAGCGGGATCCCCTACGAGCAGTACTTC.

This clone came up a few times. The chain uses TRBV7-9 and TRBJ1-6; D gene ambiguous. V lost 8 bases to trimming and J lost 7 bases, with 12 bases between them. Germline CDR1 is SEHNR and CDR2 is FQNEAQ (reference sequence). The CDR3 runs to 13 residues. The CDR3 bases are TGTGCCAGCCAACCGGGAGGCAATTCACCCCTCCACTTT. This gives the protein CASQPGGNSPLHF.

The rearrangement links TRBV5-1 to TRBJ1-6; 10 positions agree with TRBD1. This CDR3 has 15 amino acids. The ends lost 4 bases at V and 8 bases at J; junction bases unmatched: 6. CDR1 and CDR2 from the germline V gene are SGHRS and YFSETQ. CDR3 sequence (DNA): TGCGCCAGCAGCCCCACCGGGACAGGGGATTCACCCCTCCACTTT. Translated, it gives CASSPTGTGDSPLHF.

V and J are TRBV19 and TRBJ2-1; no firm D call. Looked up from germline, CDR1 is LNHDA and CDR2 is SQIVND (reference sequence). This CDR3 contains 13 residues. V was pared by 6 bases and J by 9 bases, with 15 bases between. CDR3 in amino acids: CASSPLGTAEQFF. CDR3 bases: TGTGCCAGTAGCCCCCTTGGCACAGCTGAGCAGTTCTTC.

This clone is a singleton in its sample. This chain uses TRBV11-2 with TRBJ1-2; TRBD1 matches at 11 bases. The CDR3 has 13 residues. Germline loops: CDR1 SGHAT, CDR2 FQNNGV. After removal of 5 bases from V and 8 bases from J, the junction contained 4 bases not matched to a gene. The CDR3 DNA sequence: TGTGCCAGCAGCGCGGACAGGGGGCAGGGCTACACCTTC. Translated: CASSADRGQGYTF.

This chain uses TRBV4-3 with TRBJ2-3; 11 nucleotides line up with TRBD2. Germline values: CDR1 LGHNA, CDR2 YSLEER. The CDR3 has 17 amino acids. Trimming at V came to 1 base and at J to 5 bases, leaving 8 bases not matched to a gene. The CDR3 coding sequence is TGCGCCAGCAGCCAAGCCCCCGGGACTAGCGGACTAGATACGCAGTATTTT. Translating gives CASSQAPGTSGLDTQYF.

V usage is TRBV6-1 and J usage is TRBJ2-7; 8 nucleotides align to TRBD1. CDR1 is MNHNS, CDR2 SASEGT, per germline. The CDR3 contains 15 residues. Trimming removed 2 bases from V and 3 bases from J; junction bases left unmatched: 6. CDR3 amino acids: CASSERWDRRYEQYF. CDR3 nucleotides: TGTGCCAGCAGTGAACGGTGGGACAGGCGCTACGAGCAGTACTTC.

This rearrangement joins TRBV5-1 to TRBJ1-5, with D unclear. The CDR3 length is 15 residues. V was cut by 4 bases and J by 0 bases, with 11 bases left in between. The germline gives CDR1 SGHRS, CDR2 YFSETQ. CDR3 sequence: CASSLLGDSNQPQHF. CDR3 coding DNA: TGCGCCAGCAGCCTTCTGGGCGATAGCAATCAGCCCCAGCATTTT.

The V and J genes are TRBV10-1 and TRBJ1-6; D is perhaps TRBD1 (6 bases). CDR1 and CDR2 (germline): WNHNN, SYGVQD (reference sequence). This CDR3 comprises 12 residues. V gave up 2 bases and J gave up 10 bases, with 6 bases separating them. The CDR3 spells CASSEGGSPLHF. The CDR3 nucleotides are TGCGCCAGCAGTGAGGGGGGCTCACCCCTCCACTTT.